The 4 T cell receptor beta chains listed next were all sequenced from one sample in a study of CD8+CD57+ T cells in acquired aplastic anemia. Genomic DNA constituted the template upon which TCR beta VDJ and CDR3 profiling was performed. TCRdb itself ran the reads through MiXCR, one entry per CDR3 protein. The repertoire holds 120,000 or so distinct CDR3 sequences, with 48% as singletons. Source material: sorted CD4+, CD8+, or CD8+CD57+ T cells (not recorded which) from PBMCs. The receptors come from a human donor in good health, serving as a control.

This clonotype was counted at least ten times. CDR3 nucleotides: TGCAGTGCCATACTAGCGGGGGGCCCAGATACGCAGTATTTT. It yields the protein CSAILAGGPDTQYF. The rearrangement joins TRBV20-1 to TRBJ2-3, with 12 bases fitting TRBD2. The CDR3 is 14 residues long. J was trimmed by 4 bases and V by 6 bases; bases with no gene match: 5. Germline lookup yields CDR1 DFQATT and CDR2 SNEGSKA (reference sequence).

The table lists this clonotype with a few counts. The chain is built from TRBV5-1 and TRBJ2-7; TRBD2 is a possible D gene (6 bases). CDR3 length: 16 amino acids. The V gene lost 0 bases and the J gene lost 7 bases, with 20 bases spanning the gap. Per the germline V gene, CDR1 is SGHRS and CDR2 is YFSETQ. The CDR3 protein is CASSLVQGGVLWEQYF. CDR3 coding DNA: TGCGCCAGCAGCTTGGTCCAGGGCGGGGTCCTCTGGGAGCAGTACTTC.

This clonotype was found many times. The chain recombines TRBV5-1 with TRBJ2-5; 9 bases line up with TRBD2. The CDR3 is 16 amino acids. CDR1 is SGHRS and CDR2 is YFSETQ in the germline V gene. Germline trimming cut 1 base from V and 1 base from J; bases unmatched to any gene: 5. This chain's CDR3 is CASSLSAGGLQETQYF. The CDR3 coding sequence is TGCGCCAGCAGCTTGTCGGCGGGGGGGCTCCAAGAGACCCAGTACTTC.

The genes are TRBV4-2 and TRBJ2-2; TRBD2 matches 7 bases. V was pared by 6 bases and J by 0 bases, with 19 bases of the junction left unmatched. Looked up from germline, CDR1 is LGHNA and CDR2 is YNFKEQ. This CDR3 contains 20 residues. The CDR3 loop reads CASRHLFQRGISANTGELFF. The CDR3 DNA sequence: TGTGCCAGCAGACACCTTTTCCAGCGGGGAATATCCGCGAACACCGGGGAGCTGTTTTTT.